A single sample gave rise to the 21 T cell receptor beta chains below, sequenced in a study of identical twins. TCRdb itself ran the 5' RACE reads through MiXCR, one entry per CDR3 protein. The sample holds 450,000 or so distinct CDR3 sequences; roughly an eighth are singletons and the top ten take about 0.97%. This sample was shared with a second study, whose subject was yellow fever vaccine responses in identical twins.

The sequenced material came from CD4+ T cells sorted from blood. These TCRs come from a woman younger than 30 in good health.

This clonotype has a handful of counts. The junction and the germline gene differ at one end; a read error may be behind it. V is TRBV7-7 and J is TRBJ2-5; 13 bases agree with TRBD2. This CDR3 has 16 residues. Germline V gene sequence: CDR1 SSHAT, CDR2 FNYEAQ (reference sequence). CDR3 amino acids: CASSLAGTSGTETQYF. The CDR3 nucleotides read TGTGCTAGCAGCTTAGCCGGGACTAGCGGGACTGAGACCCAGTACTTC.

In its sample, this clonotype was seen a few times. The chain couples TRBV20-1 to TRBJ1-4; D is ambiguous. The CDR3 totals 18 residues. The germline gives CDR1 DFQATT, CDR2 SNEGSKA (reference sequence). V was trimmed by 1 base and J by 0 bases, leaving 18 bases between them. As DNA, the CDR3 is TGCAGTGCTAGAGGGCTTGGACTGAAACTTGCAACTAATGAAAAACTGTTTTTT. Encoded protein: CSARGLGLKLATNEKLFF.

The chain is built from TRBV20-1 and TRBJ2-1; 12 bases are a match to TRBD2. This CDR3 is built from 15 residues. Per the germline V gene, CDR1 is DFQATT and CDR2 is SNEGSKA (reference sequence). V lost 5 bases to trimming and J lost 5 bases; unmatched junction nucleotides: 7. CDR3 in DNA: TGCAGTGCTGGAGGACTAGCGGGGCCCCACAATGAGCAGTTCTTC. This translates into CSAGGLAGPHNEQFF.

This clonotype was counted many times. The rearrangement joins TRBV29-1 to TRBJ2-2, with TRBD1 identical over 8 bases. The V and J ends lost 7 bases and 0 bases, in that order; junction bases with no gene match: 4. In germline, CDR1 is SQVTM, CDR2 ANQGSEA. The CDR3 spans 14 residues. CDR3 sequence (DNA): TGCAGCGCCCAGGGGGCCCCGAACACCGGGGAGCTGTTTTTT. Amino acid sequence: CSAQGAPNTGELFF.

The chain employs TRBV24-1 and TRBJ2-2; no reliable D call. The germline V and J ends were trimmed by 0 bases and 1 base, with 5 bases remaining between them. Germline CDR1 and CDR2: KGHDR and SFDVKD. This CDR3 is 15 amino acids long. CDR3 sequence: CATSDLFGNTGELFF. CDR3 sequence (DNA): TGTGCCACCAGTGATTTGTTCGGGAACACCGGGGAGCTGTTTTTT.

The V call is TRBV6-2 or TRBV6-3, the J call TRBJ2-1, with a tentative D call TRBD2 (5 bases). V dropped 5 bases and J dropped 5 bases, with 19 bases sitting between them. CDR1 and CDR2 from the germline V gene are MNHEY and SVGEGT. The CDR3 runs 16 residues. CDR3 in amino acids: CASSAGLFTSDNEQFF. Here the CDR3 DNA reads TGTGCCAGCAGTGCCGGACTGTTTACCAGCGACAATGAGCAGTTCTTC.

This clonotype appeared a few times. The chain uses TRBV27 and TRBJ2-3; 8 nucleotides line up with TRBD1. The CDR3 runs to 14 residues. The V gene end was trimmed by 4 bases and the J gene end by 2 bases; junction bases not matched to a gene: 2. Per germline, CDR1 MNHEY and CDR2 SMNVEV (reference sequence). CDR3 region: CASSWTGHTDTQYF. DNA for the CDR3: TGTGCCAGCAGTTGGACAGGGCACACAGATACGCAGTATTTT.

The chain is built from TRBV12-3 or TRBV12-4 and TRBJ2-1; TRBD1 matches 7 bases. V shed 6 bases and J 0 bases; nucleotides not matched to a gene: 8. This CDR3 spans 16 amino acids. The CDR3 spells CASRLTGAPSYNEQFF. The CDR3 region has the DNA TGTGCCAGCAGGCTCACAGGGGCCCCCTCCTACAATGAGCAGTTCTTC.

The chain carries TRBV28 and TRBJ2-7, with a weak D call TRBD1 (6 bases). Looked up from germline, CDR1 is MDHEN and CDR2 is SYDVKM. Trimming took off 6 bases at V and 2 bases at J, with 14 bases between the two ends. The CDR3 totals 14 residues. The CDR3: CASRPGVRTYEQYF. Written as DNA, the CDR3 is TGTGCCAGCAGGCCAGGGGTGAGAACCTACGAGCAGTACTTC.

As DNA, the CDR3 is TGCAGTGCTCAGGGAGGGGCCGCCAAGCCCCAGCATTTT. Amino acid sequence: CSAQGGAAKPQHF. This chain connects TRBV20-1 to TRBJ1-5; D possibly corresponds to TRBD1 (5 bases). The CDR3 is 13 amino acids. Trimming left V 5 bases short and J 8 bases short, with 16 bases between. Germline CDR1 DFQATT, CDR2 SNEGSKA (reference sequence).

This clonotype was observed at least ten times. The chain couples TRBV12-3 or TRBV12-4 to TRBJ1-5; D is perhaps TRBD1 (5 bases). The V and J ends lost 5 bases and 9 bases respectively, with 14 bases between them. The CDR3 loop spans 13 amino acids. Written as DNA, the CDR3 is TGTGCCAGCAGTCTGACAGCCAGCTCGCCCCAGCATTTT. Amino acid sequence: CASSLTASSPQHF.

The V and J genes are TRBV9 and TRBJ2-1, with D maybe TRBD1 (7 bases). V lost 4 bases and J 2 bases, leaving 13 bases between the germline ends. CDR1 and CDR2 (germline): SGDLS, YYNGEE. The CDR3 covers 15 residues. DNA of the CDR3: TGTGCCAGCAGCCCGCGGGACAGCCCCTACAATGAGCAGTTCTTC. Amino acids: CASSPRDSPYNEQFF.

The genes are TRBV2 and TRBJ2-1; D remains ambiguous. CDR1 and CDR2 from the germline V gene are SNHLY and FYNNEI. The CDR3 has 15 amino acids. Trimming took off 6 bases at V and 3 bases at J, with 15 bases between the two ends. The DNA of the CDR3 is TGTGCCAGCAGGAGTGACCGACAAGTCTACAATGAGCAGTTCTTC. It translates to CASRSDRQVYNEQFF. Supplemented by reference TRBV2 and TRBJ2-1, the full variable domain reads EPEVTQTPSHQVTQMGQEVILRCVPISNHLYFYWYRQILGQKVEFLVSFYNNEISEKSEIFDDQFSVERPDGSNFTLKIRSTKLEDSAMYFCASRSDRQVYNEQFFGPGTRLTVL.

This clonotype appeared a few times. This chain uses TRBV15 with TRBJ1-4; 8 bases map to TRBD1. The J segment lost 8 bases and the V segment lost 0 bases, leaving 5 bases of the junction unmatched. Per the germline V gene, CDR1 is LNHNV and CDR2 is YYDKDF (reference sequence). The CDR3 has 15 amino acids. The CDR3 DNA sequence: TGTGCCACCAGCAGAGATCTGGGGACAGGAGAAAAACTGTTTTTT. The encoded protein is CATSRDLGTGEKLFF. The full variable domain, rest sourced from reference TRBV15 and TRBJ1-4, is DAMVIQNPRYQVTQFGKPVTLSCSQTLNHNVMYWYQQKSSQAPKLLFHYYDKDFNNEADTPDNFQSRRPNTSFCFLDIRSPGLGDTAMYLCATSRDLGTGEKLFFGSGTQLSVL.

There are a few counts of this clonotype. For the CDR3, the DNA is TGTGCCAGCAAGTTATCCGGGGGCGCTAGCTATGGCTACACCTTC. It yields the protein CASKLSGGASYGYTF. The chain couples TRBV27 to TRBJ1-2; D perhaps matches TRBD1 (6 bases). The germline V gene encodes CDR1 MNHEY and CDR2 SMNVEV (reference sequence). The CDR3 has 15 amino acids. V was clipped by 7 bases and J by 4 bases, with 19 bases between them.

This chain links TRBV3-1 with TRBJ2-7, with D possibly TRBD2 on 5 matching bases. Deletions cut 5 bases from V and 4 bases from J, with 18 bases between. Germline V gene data show CDR1 as LGHDT and CDR2 as YNNKEL (reference sequence). The CDR3 length is 15 residues. The CDR3: CASSDPGAGVYEQYF. CDR3 in DNA: TGTGCCAGCAGCGACCCTGGCGCCGGGGTATACGAGCAGTACTTC.

V usage is TRBV20-1 and J usage is TRBJ1-2; 11 bases line up with TRBD1. The CDR3 runs to 16 residues. Germline V lookup: CDR1 DFQATT, CDR2 SNEGSKA (reference sequence). Losses at the gene ends were 5 bases for V and 8 bases for J; bases not matched to a gene: 16. CDR3 amino acids: CSAPYPGDRGYWGYTF. The CDR3 nucleotides are TGCAGTGCTCCCTATCCGGGGGACAGGGGGTACTGGGGCTACACCTTC.

This chain connects TRBV9 to TRBJ1-1; no clear D gene. Germline V lookup: CDR1 SGDLS, CDR2 YYNGEE. Trimming took 0 bases from V and 4 from J, leaving 7 bases between them. The CDR3 totals 13 residues. In DNA, the CDR3 is TGTGCCAGCAGCGTAGCTCTCGGCACTGAAGCTTTCTTT. This codes for CASSVALGTEAFF.

This sequence joins TRBV2 and TRBJ2-1; D gene uncertain. The V gene lost 2 bases and the J gene lost 4 bases, with 12 bases spanning the gap. The CDR3 length is 15 residues. Germline V CDR1 and CDR2: SNHLY, FYNNEI. The DNA of the CDR3 is TGTGCCAGCAGTGAAATGCGGCGGTCTTACAATGAGCAGTTCTTC. Translated: CASSEMRRSYNEQFF. Using reference TRBV2 and TRBJ2-1 for the parts outside the CDR3, the full variable domain is EPEVTQTPSHQVTQMGQEVILRCVPISNHLYFYWYRQILGQKVEFLVSFYNNEISEKSEIFDDQFSVERPDGSNFTLKIRSTKLEDSAMYFCASSEMRRSYNEQFFGPGTRLTVL.

The J gene is TRBJ2-7, the V gene TRBV5-1, with a tentative D call TRBD1 (6 bases). Germline V gene sequence: CDR1 SGHRS, CDR2 YFSETQ. The CDR3 is 14 residues long. V lost 5 bases and J 3 bases, leaving 15 bases between the germline ends. This chain's CDR3 is CASSIQGLDYEQYF. The CDR3 DNA follows: TGCGCCAGCAGTATACAGGGCTTGGACTACGAGCAGTACTTC.

The chain carries TRBV18 and TRBJ2-7, with D uncertain. This CDR3 contains 14 residues. V shed 0 bases and J shed 2 bases, with 8 bases lying between them. Germline V gene lookup returns CDR1 KGHSH and CDR2 LQKENI. CDR3 bases: TGTGCCAGCTCACCACCGGGCAGTACCTACGAGCAGTACTTC. Its translation is CASSPPGSTYEQYF.